The 23 T cell receptor beta chains in this list originate from one sample, sequenced in a study of identical twins. TCRdb fed the 5' RACE reads into MiXCR, producing one record per CDR3 protein. Altogether 450,000 or so distinct CDR3 sequences are present, 13% to 15% being singletons, with the ten largest covering approximately 0.52%. These records were also assigned to another study, of yellow fever vaccine responses in identical twins.

The sequenced material came from CD4+ T cells sorted from blood. These receptors were collected from a young woman in good health.

In this sample, this clonotype turned up a few times. The rearrangement joins TRBV4-1 to TRBJ2-7; TRBD1 matches at 7 bases. There are 15 residues in the CDR3. Germline-derived CDR1 and CDR2 are MGHRA and YSYEKL. V lost 5 bases, J lost 0 bases, and 7 bases stayed unmatched. The CDR3 is CASSAGQASSYEQYF. The CDR3, as DNA: TGCGCCAGCAGCGCCGGACAGGCGAGCTCCTACGAGCAGTACTTC.

This sequence joins TRBV4-1 and TRBJ1-2; 10 positions agree with TRBD1. The trim removed 4 bases at V and 2 bases at J, leaving 4 bases unmatched. This CDR3 has 15 residues. Per the germline V gene, CDR1 is MGHRA and CDR2 is YSYEKL. The CDR3 DNA reads TGCGCCAGCAGCCCCCCGGGACAGGGGAACTATGGCTACACCTTC. Its protein is CASSPPGQGNYGYTF.

The chain has TRBV6-1 and TRBJ2-1; D is ambiguous. Germline loops: CDR1 MNHNS, CDR2 SASEGT. The CDR3 runs 15 residues. Trimming removed 6 bases at V and 0 bases at J, with 12 bases between. The CDR3 nucleotides read TGTGCCAGCAGATCAATACTCAGCTCCTACAATGAGCAGTTCTTC. Residues: CASRSILSSYNEQFF.

The chain couples TRBV5-5 to TRBJ1-1; D uncertain. Trimming pared 1 base from V and 8 bases from J, leaving 9 bases between. The CDR3 spans 12 residues. The germline CDR1 and CDR2 sequences are SGHKS and YYEKEE (reference sequence). The CDR3 loop reads CASSLRGLEAFF. Here the CDR3 DNA reads TGTGCCAGCAGCTTGCGAGGGCTAGAAGCTTTCTTT.

The gene calls are TRBV11-2 and TRBJ2-7; D might be TRBD2 (5 bases). From germline, CDR1 is SGHAT and CDR2 FQNNGV. V shed 3 bases and J shed 0 bases, with 15 bases lying between them. This CDR3 spans 16 amino acids. The CDR3 sequence: CASSFGGWSDSYEQYF. The CDR3 nucleotides are TGTGCCAGCAGCTTCGGCGGGTGGAGTGACTCCTACGAGCAGTACTTC. Full variable domain (rest looked up from reference TRBV11-2 and TRBJ2-7): EAGVAQSPRYKIIEKRQSVAFWCNPISGHATLYWYQQILGQGPKLLIQFQNNGVVDDSQLPKDRFSAERLKGVDSTLKIQPAKLEDSAVYLCASSFGGWSDSYEQYFGPGTRLTVT.

The chain uses TRBV27 and TRBJ1-2, with D perhaps TRBD1 (6 bases). This CDR3 comprises 13 residues. The germline V gene encodes CDR1 MNHEY and CDR2 SMNVEV (reference sequence). V was pared by 4 bases and J by 7 bases, with 13 bases between. The CDR3 coding sequence is TGTGCCAGCAGTTCGTGGGGGCAGGGTGGCTACACCTTC. It encodes CASSSWGQGGYTF.

The chain has TRBV6-5 and TRBJ1-1; no firm D call. Trimming stripped 2 bases from V and 4 bases from J, with 8 bases between. The V gene's germline CDR1 is MNHEY and CDR2 SVGAGI. The CDR3 sequence is 13 residues long. CDR3 region: CASSYEWGTEAFF. The DNA of the CDR3 is TGTGCCAGCAGTTACGAGTGGGGCACTGAAGCTTTCTTT.

This clonotype was counted only a few times. This chain uses TRBV29-1 with TRBJ2-7; TRBD2 matches at 8 bases. The CDR3 spans 13 residues. The V segment lost 4 bases and the J segment 2 bases; nucleotides outside the gene matches: 4. CDR1 is SQVTM, CDR2 ANQGSEA, per germline. As DNA, the CDR3 is TGCAGCGTTGTTACTAGCGGAGCCTACGAGCAGTACTTC. This sequence encodes CSVVTSGAYEQYF.

This clonotype was seen more than once but under ten times. V and J are TRBV24-1 and TRBJ2-5; weak D call: TRBD1 (5 bases). The ends were cut back, 6 bases at V and 6 bases at J, with 22 bases in the middle. This CDR3 has 16 residues. From germline, CDR1 is KGHDR and CDR2 SFDVKD. The CDR3 region is CATSRGRAPLGQTQYF. The CDR3 nucleotides are TGTGCCACCAGTCGAGGCAGGGCGCCCCTCGGGCAGACCCAGTACTTC.

V gene TRBV28 combines with J gene TRBJ2-1; D remains ambiguous. This CDR3 is built from 14 residues. V lost 4 bases, J lost 2 bases, and 9 bases lay in between. CDR1 and CDR2 from the germline V gene are MDHEN and SYDVKM. CDR3 protein: CASSSRGPYNEQFF. The CDR3 nucleotides are TGTGCCAGCAGTTCTCGTGGGCCCTACAATGAGCAGTTCTTC.

The rearrangement links TRBV20-1 to TRBJ2-1; maybe TRBD2 (5 bases). Trimming removed 1 base at V and 5 bases at J, with 21 bases between. From germline, CDR1 is DFQATT and CDR2 SNEGSKA (reference sequence). The CDR3 loop spans 17 amino acids. CDR3 loop: CSARVQEGPPKNNEQFF. For the CDR3, the DNA is TGCAGTGCTAGAGTGCAAGAGGGTCCGCCAAAAAACAATGAGCAGTTCTTC.

This clonotype came up many times. The V gene is TRBV5-1, the J gene TRBJ2-1; TRBD2 agrees at 13 bases. V lost 4 bases, J lost 0 bases, and 7 bases stayed unmatched. CDR3 length: 18 amino acids. Germline V gene data show CDR1 as SGHRS and CDR2 as YFSETQ. For the CDR3, the DNA is TGCGCCAGCAGCCCGGGACTAGCGGGGCCGAGCTCCTACAATGAGCAGTTCTTC. It translates to CASSPGLAGPSSYNEQFF.

This clonotype was found a few times. The J gene is TRBJ2-5, the V gene TRBV29-1; no firm D call. This CDR3 spans 12 amino acids. The germline gives CDR1 SQVTM, CDR2 ANQGSEA. Trimming removed 6 bases at V and 2 bases at J, with 10 bases between. The CDR3 sequence is CSVGLPQETQYF. In DNA form, the CDR3 reads TGCAGCGTGGGTCTGCCACAAGAGACCCAGTACTTC.

V is TRBV10-2 and J is TRBJ2-6; TRBD1 might be the D (6 bases). This CDR3 region has 14 residues. The germline CDR1 and CDR2 sequences are WSHSY and SAAADI. The V end was cut by 5 bases, the J end by 2 bases, with 7 bases between. The DNA of the CDR3 is TGCGCCAGCAGTTGGGGGCCTGGGGCCAACGTCCTGACTTTC. Its protein product is CASSWGPGANVLTF.

There are many counts of this clonotype. The J gene is TRBJ2-3, the V gene TRBV6-5; D remains ambiguous. From germline, CDR1 is MNHEY and CDR2 SVGAGI. Deletions cut 6 bases from V and 8 bases from J, with 9 bases between. The CDR3 totals 11 residues. In DNA form, the CDR3 reads TGTGCCAGCAGGTCTTCCGTTACGCAGTATTTT. Residues: CASRSSVTQYF.

This clonotype appeared a few times. The J gene is TRBJ2-7, the V gene TRBV9, with D unresolved. CDR3 length equals 15 residues. Germline assignment: CDR1 SGDLS and CDR2 YYNGEE. The V end was cut by 0 bases, the J end by 3 bases, with 13 bases between. In DNA, the CDR3 is TGTGCCAGCAGCGTAGCAGCAGAGAGAGACTACGAGCAGTACTTC. It specifies CASSVAAERDYEQYF.

The rearrangement joins TRBV29-1 to TRBJ1-2; 8 bases agree with TRBD1. The ends lost 7 bases at V and 7 bases at J; junction bases unmatched: 14. The CDR3 spans 14 residues. The germline gives CDR1 SQVTM, CDR2 ANQGSEA. CDR3 sequence reads: CSAKMTGDVGGYTF. Written as DNA, the CDR3 is TGCAGCGCAAAAATGACAGGGGACGTCGGTGGCTACACCTTC.

The CDR3 nucleotides read TGCAGCTCCTCGATGGGCCCAGAGACCCAGTACTTC. Its protein product is CSSSMGPETQYF. The chain links TRBV29-1 to TRBJ2-5; the D is unclear. Trimming removed 8 bases at V and 4 bases at J, with 14 bases between. The CDR3 is 12 amino acids. Per the germline V gene, CDR1 is SQVTM and CDR2 is ANQGSEA.

In its sample, this clonotype was seen a few times. The V gene is TRBV14, the J gene TRBJ2-1, with D possibly TRBD2 on 6 matching bases. The germline CDR1 and CDR2 sequences are SGHDN and FVKESK. The CDR3 spans 17 residues. Trimming shortened V by 2 bases and J by 0 bases, and 14 bases separated the two germline ends. CDR3 protein: CASSQLPGGPSYNEQFF. CDR3 bases: TGTGCCAGCAGCCAACTCCCCGGGGGACCCTCCTACAATGAGCAGTTCTTC.

The chain couples TRBV5-1 to TRBJ2-7, with TRBD1 as a possible D gene (6 bases). CDR1 and CDR2 from the germline V gene are SGHRS and YFSETQ. The CDR3 has 15 amino acids. With 4 bases removed from V and 1 base from J, the gap between germline ends came to 15 bases. Written as DNA, the CDR3 is TGCGCCAGCAGCCCGATGGACAGCACATCCTACGAGCAGTACTTC. Amino acids: CASSPMDSTSYEQYF.

The chain has TRBV10-2 and TRBJ2-1, with TRBD2 identical over 11 bases. Germline CDR1 is WSHSY and CDR2 is SAAADI. Losses at the gene ends were 0 bases for V and 6 bases for J; bases not matched to a gene: 7. This CDR3 has 17 amino acids. CDR3 in DNA: TGCGCCAGCAGTGAGTCCCTACTAGCGGGAGTACCCAATGAGCAGTTCTTC. Amino acids: CASSESLLAGVPNEQFF.

The table lists this clonotype with many counts. In nucleotides, the CDR3 is TGTGCCATCAGTGAGACGGGCCGGGGTGAGACCCAGTACTTC. Its translation: CAISETGRGETQYF. The gene calls are TRBV10-3 and TRBJ2-5, with a tentative D call TRBD2 (5 bases). Germline V CDR1 and CDR2: ENHRY, SYGVKD. V shed 2 bases and J shed 5 bases, with 12 bases lying between them. The CDR3 is 14 residues long.

The sample holds a few counts of this clonotype. This rearrangement joins TRBV3-1 to TRBJ2-3; 10 bases are a match to TRBD2. Germline-derived CDR1 and CDR2 are LGHDT and YNNKEL (reference sequence). The V gene end was trimmed by 1 base and the J gene end by 1 base; junction bases not matched to a gene: 2. The CDR3 consists of 16 residues. CDR3 residues: CASSQALAGGTDTQYF. CDR3 nucleotide sequence: TGTGCCAGCAGCCAAGCCCTAGCGGGGGGCACAGATACGCAGTATTTT.